One T cell receptor beta chain is described in this entry. What it recognizes is unknown. These data belong to a study of CD8 T cells in ankylosing spondylitis. Study results and limitations: What appeared characteristic of ankylosing spondylitis blood was a TCR beta motif of eight or nine highly homologous variants.

Germline V lookup: CDR1 SGHVS, CDR2 FNYEAQ. The CDR3 sequence is 14 residues long. With 4 bases clipped from V and 3 bases from J, the junction kept 6 bases outside the gene matches. In making TCR beta libraries, quantitative 5'-RACE with molecular barcodes was used. MiXCR, run by TCRdb on the 5' RACE reads, gives a single entry per CDR3 protein. This table has 350,000 to 450,000 distinct CDR3 sequences, approximately 26% appearing once. The sample comprised blood, either unsorted or a sorted T cell fraction (not recorded which). The TCR comes from a male donor with ankylosing spondylitis. The J gene is TRBJ2-7, the V gene TRBV7-6; 7 bases are a match to TRBD1. CDR3: CASSSNRDSYEQYF. The CDR3 DNA follows: TGTGCCAGCAGCTCGAACCGGGACAGCTACGAGCAGTACTTC.